The 5 T cell receptor beta chains given below trace back to one sample, sequenced in a study of CXCR3-negative and CXCR3-positive naive CD8 T cells. Preparation of TRB cDNA libraries relied on 5' RACE carrying UMI labels. No DNA is given; TCRdb re-called the 5' RACE reads and lists each CDR3 protein once. The table for this sample gives approximately 58,000 distinct CDR3 sequences. Sequencing was performed on naive CXCR3- CD8+ T cells from blood. Stated subset: CD45RO-CCR7+CD27+CD95- naive CD8+ T cells lacking CXCR3 (TNR3-). These receptors were obtained from a human donor in good health. Some clones in this sample may be carry-over from other donors' samples.

The V gene is TRBV20-1, the J gene TRBJ2-2. Germline V gene data show CDR1 as DFQATT and CDR2 as SNEGSKA (reference sequence). CDR3 length: 18 residues. The CDR3 here is CSAFRWRNNYANTGELFF.

J is TRBJ1-1 and V is TRBV27. The CDR3 contains 12 residues. Germline CDR1 reads MNHEY; CDR2 reads SMNVEV (reference sequence). CDR3 sequence: CASSSGWTEAFF.

The rearrangement links TRBV5-1 to TRBJ1-5; as DNA is missing, the TRBD1 call by TCRdb cannot be tested. CDR3 size: 15 residues. The germline V gene encodes CDR1 SGHRS and CDR2 YFSETQ. The CDR3 loop is CASYNPGTTNQPQHF.

V is TRBV13 and J is TRBJ1-4; no DNA is available, so the TRBD1 call from TCRdb remains unchecked. Germline loops: CDR1 PRHDT, CDR2 FYEKMQ (reference sequence). The CDR3 has 16 amino acids. This chain's CDR3 is CASSKRQGPTNEKLFF. Full variable domain (rest looked up from reference TRBV13 and TRBJ1-4): AAGVIQSPRHLIKEKRETATLKCYPIPRHDTVYWYQQGPGQDPQFLISFYEKMQSDKGSIPDRFSAQQFSDYHSELNMSSLELGDSALYFCASSKRQGPTNEKLFFGSGTQLSVL.

This chain connects TRBV11-2 to TRBJ1-1; the TCRdb call, TRBD1, lacks DNA for checking. The CDR3 covers 12 residues. Germline V gene data show CDR1 as SGHAT and CDR2 as FQNNGV. The CDR3 loop is CASSSLPPEAFF.